This T cell receptor beta chain emerged from a study of OX40 agonist ivuxolimab in advanced cancers. In terms of the full investigation: Ivuxolimab, which targeted the costimulatory receptor OX40 (CD134), was an agonistic, fully human IgG2 monoclonal antibody. Intravenous ivuxolimab was administered to patients every 2 weeks at six dose levels: 0.01, 0.1, 0.3, 1.5, 3 and 10 mg/kg. Of the roughly 53 patients in dose escalation, about 19 had hepatocellular carcinoma, around 15 had melanoma, 9 had renal cell carcinoma and 9 had head and neck cancer. In the dose-escalation cohort, roughly 80% of patients were male, and the mean age was roughly 60 years, with a range of about 23 to 80. Prior anti-PD-1, anti-PD-L1 or anti-CTLA-4 therapy was permitted, and checkpoint inhibitors had been received by about 44% of dose-escalation patients. Partial responses occurred in three dose-escalation patients: two with cutaneous melanoma and one with hepatocellular carcinoma. Peripheral TCRbeta sequencing was intended to test whether TCR sequence diversity was altered and clonal T-cell expansion was caused by ivuxolimab. The paper covers the monotherapy dose-escalation part of the phase I ivuxolimab trial, which included N ≈ 57 patients.

Notes on this clone: It has no known antigen specificity. Per-nucleotide qualities are absent, and no much larger clonotype sits a single base away.

The research as a whole found: Low levels of normalized T-cell clonal expansion were also seen in some nonresponding patients. The antigen specificity of the clonally expanded peripheral T cells was not determined. At doses from 0.1 to 3.0 mg/kg, clonal expansion was seen in both CD4+ and CD8+ blood T cells between baseline and week 6. After ivuxolimab, CD8+ T cells had more expanded clones than CD4+ T cells on average. In the 0.1-3.0 mg/kg groups, partial responders had among the lowest normalized peripheral clonal expansion, particularly in CD8+ T cells.

The trial excluded patients who had a history of autoimmune disease or were on systemic immunosuppression. In every dose cohort, peripheral blood was drawn for TCR sequencing at baseline, cycle 4 day 1, and cycle 7 day 1. The samples were taken from a phase I, first-in-human, multicenter, open-label dose-escalation trial of ivuxolimab. The trial enrolled adults with locally advanced or metastatic head and neck squamous cell, hepatocellular, melanoma or renal cell carcinoma. Before TCR sequencing, CD4+ and CD8+ T cells were separately sorted from peripheral blood. Genomic DNA was isolated from the sorted cells so that the TCRbeta CDR3 region could be sequenced. The immunoSEQ Assay was used to sequence the TCRbeta CDR3 regions. What TCRdb holds here is the immuneACCESS table cut down to in-frame rearrangements. Part of the clones is not present; checked against another copy, under half of the missing clones reflect an unresolved V gene, and the others are unexplained. Recorded for this sample are about 72,000 clones; about 85% of them occurred a single time. The top ten hold approximately 1.3% of the sample.

The CDR3 measures 14 amino acids from cysteine to phenylalanine. Just the 42-base CDR3 DNA is kept, in frame starting at base 1. As encoded in the germline V gene, CDR1 is SQVTM while CDR2 is ANQGSEA. Here V drops 6 bases and J drops 0 bases, and the junction holds 7 bases not matched to any gene. The chain links TRBV29-1 with TRBJ1-2, with 7 central nucleotides matching TRBD1. Here the sequenced sample was CD4+ or CD8+ T cells sorted from blood, taken in a trial of the OX40 agonist ivuxolimab. This clonotype was sampled from an adult with an advanced solid tumor such as melanoma, head and neck, liver or kidney cancer. DNA sequence: TGCAGCGTAGGGACAGCTGATTCTAACTATGGCTACACCTTC. It translates to CSVGTADSNYGYTF.